This TCR beta chain came from a study of post-analysis software for immune sequencing data (dated by TCRdb to between 2014 and 2017). For the study in its entirety: Disease courses on record covered relapsing-remitting, secondary progressive and progressive-relapsing multiple sclerosis, though some patients had no subtype annotation. Patient repertoires were compared against roughly 12 previously published healthy control repertoires from donors aged roughly 6 to 28 years. A subset of samples was prepared in parallel using single-end sample barcoding, then pooled and co-amplified after Illumina adapter ligation. What the authors observed across the whole study: Significantly higher frequencies in patients than in controls were found for roughly five TRBV segments, including TRBV5-6, TRBV5-1 and TRBV20-1. Strong co-clustering of samples prepared in the same batch was shown by direct clustering with F measure, prompting a batch-effect correction. Significantly lower normalized Chao1 diversity was found in multiple sclerosis patients than in controls, suggesting substantial peripheral T-cell clonal expansion. The multiple sclerosis patient group was slightly younger than the control group.

To demonstrate the VDJtools post-analysis software, the study profiled TCR beta repertoires from the peripheral blood of about a dozen young patients with multiple sclerosis. Multiple sclerosis patients were children and adolescents aged about 6 to 16 years. The library was generated by PCR. Data came from an Illumina HiSeq 2500. Unique molecular identifiers were incorporated into TCR beta cDNA libraries to reduce PCR and sequencing biases. Some 500,000 cDNA molecules were obtained for every 1 to 10 million input T cells, so each molecule roughly corresponded to one T cell. The patient libraries were prepared and sequenced with the same protocol used for the earlier healthy control dataset. Samples belonging to the same batch were prepared together, multiplexed and sequenced on a shared HiSeq lane. As for how the authors treated the data: Raw barcoded reads were processed with MIGEC, and single-read molecular identifier groups were discarded before consensus assembly and CDR3 extraction. Clonotype tables were post-analysed with VDJtools, and diversity was normalized by down-sampling all datasets to the smallest sample size. Repertoire overlap clustering matched CDR3 amino acid but not nucleotide sequences to correct batch-related cross-sample contamination. TCRdb trimmed public reads at Q25 via fastp, called clones via MiXCR and kept in-frame beta chains. Rows are combined by CDR3 protein, so each entry shows the most common genes and DNA. V and J calls and clone size were set by TCRdb, not the authors. A total of a few hundred thousand distinct CDR3 sequences appear in this sample, under 55% of them only once. The ten largest clones add up to 12% of the sample.

V is clipped by 3 bases and J by 7 bases, and the sequence between their germline boundaries is 12 bases long. Spanning cysteine to phenylalanine, the CDR3 consists of 13 amino acids. The retained sequence is limited to the CDR3, 39 bases, with the frame set at the first base. CDR1 DFQATT and CDR2 SNEGSKA were looked up in the germline V gene (reference sequence). A note on this clonotype: Its cognate antigen has yet to be identified. Nothing much larger sits one base from this clone, and base qualities are not available.

The chain links TRBV20-1 with TRBJ2-2, with TRBD2 perhaps the D gene, on 6 matching bases. Source material: blood. The TCR sequence derives from a girl aged 5-17 years with multiple sclerosis. The DNA sequence reads TGCAGTGCTAGCGGGGGAGGTATCGGGGAGCTGTTTTTT. This sequence encodes CSASGGGIGELFF.